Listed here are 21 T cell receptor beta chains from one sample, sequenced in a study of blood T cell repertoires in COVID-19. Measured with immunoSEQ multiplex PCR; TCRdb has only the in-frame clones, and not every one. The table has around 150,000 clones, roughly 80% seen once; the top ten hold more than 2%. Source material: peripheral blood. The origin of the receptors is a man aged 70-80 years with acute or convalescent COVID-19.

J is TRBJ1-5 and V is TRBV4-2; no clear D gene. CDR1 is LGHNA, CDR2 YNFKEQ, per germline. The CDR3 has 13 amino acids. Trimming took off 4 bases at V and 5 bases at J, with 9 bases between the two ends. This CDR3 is CASSRQSDQPQHF. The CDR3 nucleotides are TGTGCCAGCAGCCGGCAGAGCGATCAGCCCCAGCATTTT.

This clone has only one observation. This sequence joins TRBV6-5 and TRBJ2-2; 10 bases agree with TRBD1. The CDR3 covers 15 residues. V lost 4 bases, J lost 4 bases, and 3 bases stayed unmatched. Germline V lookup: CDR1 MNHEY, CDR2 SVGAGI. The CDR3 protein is CASSSRTGGTGELFF. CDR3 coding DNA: TGTGCCAGCAGTTCCCGGACAGGGGGCACCGGGGAGCTGTTTTTT.

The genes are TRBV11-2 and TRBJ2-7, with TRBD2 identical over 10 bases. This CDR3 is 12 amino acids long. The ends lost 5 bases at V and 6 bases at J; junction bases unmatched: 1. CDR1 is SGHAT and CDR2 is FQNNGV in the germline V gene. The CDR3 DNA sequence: TGTGCCAGCAGCAGACTAGCGGGCGAGCAGTACTTC. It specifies CASSRLAGEQYF.

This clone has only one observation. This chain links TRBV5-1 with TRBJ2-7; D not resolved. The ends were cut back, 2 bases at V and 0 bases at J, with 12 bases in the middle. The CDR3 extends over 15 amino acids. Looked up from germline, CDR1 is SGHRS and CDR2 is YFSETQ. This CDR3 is CASSFLPDSSYEQYF. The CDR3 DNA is TGCGCCAGCAGCTTTCTTCCCGATAGCTCCTACGAGCAGTACTTC.

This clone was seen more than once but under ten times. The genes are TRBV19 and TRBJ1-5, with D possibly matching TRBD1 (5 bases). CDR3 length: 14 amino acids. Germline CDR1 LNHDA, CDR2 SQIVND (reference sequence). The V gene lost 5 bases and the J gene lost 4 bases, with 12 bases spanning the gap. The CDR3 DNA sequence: TGTGCCAGTAGTGCCGGGGGGGAGAATCAGCCCCAGCATTTT. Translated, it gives CASSAGGENQPQHF.

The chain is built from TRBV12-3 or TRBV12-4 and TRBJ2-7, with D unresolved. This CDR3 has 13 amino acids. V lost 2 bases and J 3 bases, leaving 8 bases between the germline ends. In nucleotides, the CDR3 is TGTGCCAGCAGTTTAAAGGCAGGCTACGAGCAGTACTTC. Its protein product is CASSLKAGYEQYF.

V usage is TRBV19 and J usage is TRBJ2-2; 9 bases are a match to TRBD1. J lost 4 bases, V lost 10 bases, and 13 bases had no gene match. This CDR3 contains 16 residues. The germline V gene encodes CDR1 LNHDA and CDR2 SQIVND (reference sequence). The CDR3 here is CATRPRDRVSTGELFF. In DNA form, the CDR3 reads TGTGCCACGAGGCCCCGGGACAGGGTGTCCACCGGGGAGCTGTTTTTT.

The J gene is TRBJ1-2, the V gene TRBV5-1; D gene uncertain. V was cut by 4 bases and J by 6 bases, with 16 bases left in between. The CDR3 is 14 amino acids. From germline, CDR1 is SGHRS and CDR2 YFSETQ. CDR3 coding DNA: TGCGCCAGCAGCGGAGAAGGAAGGTGGAATGGCTACACCTTC. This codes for CASSGEGRWNGYTF.

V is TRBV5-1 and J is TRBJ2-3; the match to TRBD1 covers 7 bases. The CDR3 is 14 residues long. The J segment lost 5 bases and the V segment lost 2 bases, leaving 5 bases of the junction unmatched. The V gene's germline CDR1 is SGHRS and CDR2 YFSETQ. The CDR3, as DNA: TGCGCCAGCAGCTTTGACAGGGTCGGAGATACGCAGTATTTT. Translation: CASSFDRVGDTQYF.

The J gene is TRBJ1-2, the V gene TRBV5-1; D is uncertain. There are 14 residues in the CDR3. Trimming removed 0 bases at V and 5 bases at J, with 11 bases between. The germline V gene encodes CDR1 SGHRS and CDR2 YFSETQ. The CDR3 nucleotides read TGCGCCAGCAGCTTGGACTCTGGACTATATGGCTACACCTTC. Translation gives CASSLDSGLYGYTF.

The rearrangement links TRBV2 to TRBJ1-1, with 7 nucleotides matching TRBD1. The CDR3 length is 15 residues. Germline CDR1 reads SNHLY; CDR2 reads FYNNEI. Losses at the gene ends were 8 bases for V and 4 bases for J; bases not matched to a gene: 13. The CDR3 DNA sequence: TGTGCCAGCTCTGGACAGGCGACGAAAATCACTGAAGCTTTCTTT. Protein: CASSGQATKITEAFF. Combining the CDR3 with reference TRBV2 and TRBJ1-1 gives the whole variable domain EPEVTQTPSHQVTQMGQEVILRCVPISNHLYFYWYRQILGQKVEFLVSFYNNEISEKSEIFDDQFSVERPDGSNFTLKIRSTKLEDSAMYFCASSGQATKITEAFFGQGTRLTVV.

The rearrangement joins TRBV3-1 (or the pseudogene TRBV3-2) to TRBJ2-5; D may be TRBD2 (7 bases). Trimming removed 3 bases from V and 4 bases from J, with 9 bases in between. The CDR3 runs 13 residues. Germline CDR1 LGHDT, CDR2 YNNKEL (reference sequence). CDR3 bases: TGTGCCAGCAGCCATCGGGGGGCAGAGACCCAGTACTTC. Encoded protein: CASSHRGAETQYF.

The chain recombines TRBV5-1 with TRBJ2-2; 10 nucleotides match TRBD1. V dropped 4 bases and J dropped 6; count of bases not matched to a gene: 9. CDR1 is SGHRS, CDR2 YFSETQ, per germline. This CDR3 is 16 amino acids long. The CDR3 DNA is TGCGCCAGCAGCCTCGACAGGGGGCTAGGTGCCGGGGAGCTGTTTTTT. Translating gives CASSLDRGLGAGELFF.

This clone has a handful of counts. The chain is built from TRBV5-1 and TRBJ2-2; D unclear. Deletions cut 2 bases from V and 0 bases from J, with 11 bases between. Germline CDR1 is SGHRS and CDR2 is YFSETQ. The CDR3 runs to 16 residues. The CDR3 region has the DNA TGCGCCAGCAGCTTCTGGCTAGACTCGAACACCGGGGAGCTGTTTTTT. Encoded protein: CASSFWLDSNTGELFF. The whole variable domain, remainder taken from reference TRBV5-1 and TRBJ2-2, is KAGVTQTPRYLIKTRGQQVTLSCSPISGHRSVSWYQQTPGQGLQFLFEYFSETQRNKGNFPGRFSGRQFSNSRSEMNVSTLELGDSALYLCASSFWLDSNTGELFFGEGSRLTVL.

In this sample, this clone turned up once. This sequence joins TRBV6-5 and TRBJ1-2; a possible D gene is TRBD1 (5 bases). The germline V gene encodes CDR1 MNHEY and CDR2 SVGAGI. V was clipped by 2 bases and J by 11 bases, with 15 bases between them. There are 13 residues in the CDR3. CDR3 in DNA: TGTGCCAGCAGTTACACCCGGGACTCGGGGTACACCTTC. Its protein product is CASSYTRDSGYTF.

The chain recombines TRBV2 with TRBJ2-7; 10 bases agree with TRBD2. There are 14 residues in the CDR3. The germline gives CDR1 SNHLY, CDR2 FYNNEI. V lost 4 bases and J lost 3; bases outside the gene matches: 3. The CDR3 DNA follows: TGTGCCAGCAGTGGACTAGCGGGTAGCTACGAGCAGTACTTC. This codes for CASSGLAGSYEQYF.

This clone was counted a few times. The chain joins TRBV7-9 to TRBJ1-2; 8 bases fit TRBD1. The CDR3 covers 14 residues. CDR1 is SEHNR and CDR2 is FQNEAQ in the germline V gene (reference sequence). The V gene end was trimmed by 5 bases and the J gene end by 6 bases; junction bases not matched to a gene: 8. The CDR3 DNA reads TGTGCCAGCAGCGCCGGGACAGGAAGAGATGGCTACACCTTC. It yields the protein CASSAGTGRDGYTF.

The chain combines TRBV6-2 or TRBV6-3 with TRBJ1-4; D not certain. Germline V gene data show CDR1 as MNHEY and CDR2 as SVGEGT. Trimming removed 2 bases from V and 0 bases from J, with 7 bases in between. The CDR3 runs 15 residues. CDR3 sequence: CASSYGETTNEKLFF. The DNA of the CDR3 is TGTGCCAGCAGTTACGGAGAGACAACTAATGAAAAACTGTTTTTT.

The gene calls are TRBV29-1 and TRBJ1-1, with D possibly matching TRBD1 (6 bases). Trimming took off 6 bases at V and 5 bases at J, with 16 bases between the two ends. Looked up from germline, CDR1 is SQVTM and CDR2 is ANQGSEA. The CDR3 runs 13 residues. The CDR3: CSVADSRWTEAFF. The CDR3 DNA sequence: TGCAGCGTGGCGGACAGCCGGTGGACTGAAGCTTTCTTT.

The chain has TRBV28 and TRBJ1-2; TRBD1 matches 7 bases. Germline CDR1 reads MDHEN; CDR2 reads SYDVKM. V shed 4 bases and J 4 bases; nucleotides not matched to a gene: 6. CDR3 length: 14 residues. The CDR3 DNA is TGTGCCAGCAGTTCGACAGGGACCTCCTATGGCTACACCTTC. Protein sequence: CASSSTGTSYGYTF.

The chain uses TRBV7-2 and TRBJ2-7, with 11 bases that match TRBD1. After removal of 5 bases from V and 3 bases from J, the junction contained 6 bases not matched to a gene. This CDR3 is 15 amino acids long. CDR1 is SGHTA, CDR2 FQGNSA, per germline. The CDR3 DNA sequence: TGTGCCAGCAGCGGGACAGGGGGAGGTTACTACGAGCAGTACTTC. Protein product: CASSGTGGGYYEQYF.